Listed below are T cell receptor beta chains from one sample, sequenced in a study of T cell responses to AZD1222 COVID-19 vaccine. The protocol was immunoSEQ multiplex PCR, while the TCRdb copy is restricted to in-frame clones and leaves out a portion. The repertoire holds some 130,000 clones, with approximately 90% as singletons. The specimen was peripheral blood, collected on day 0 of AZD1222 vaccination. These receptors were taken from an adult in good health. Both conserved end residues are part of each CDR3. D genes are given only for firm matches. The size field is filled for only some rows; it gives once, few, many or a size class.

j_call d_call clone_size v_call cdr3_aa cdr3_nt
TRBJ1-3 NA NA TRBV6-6 CASSLLGGSGNTIYF TGTGCCAGCAGCCTCTTAGGGGGTTCTGGAAACACCATATATTTT
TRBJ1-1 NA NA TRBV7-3 CASSLVFRAEAFF TGTGCCAGCAGCTTAGTGTTTAGAGCTGAAGCTTTCTTT
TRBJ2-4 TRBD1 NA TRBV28 CASSFTWTGQNIQYF TGTGCCAGCAGCTTCACTTGGACAGGACAAAACATTCAGTACTTC
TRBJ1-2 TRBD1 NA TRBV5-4 CASSLGTGVPYGYTF TGTGCCAGCAGCTTGGGTACAGGGGTTCCCTATGGCTACACCTTC
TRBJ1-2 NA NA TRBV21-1 CASRNTWDRGFYGYTF TGTGCCAGCAGAAATACATGGGATCGGGGGTTCTATGGCTACACCTTC
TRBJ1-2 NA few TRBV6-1 CASSEMWQEGNYGYTF TGTGCCAGCAGTGAAATGTGGCAGGAGGGTAACTATGGCTACACCTTC
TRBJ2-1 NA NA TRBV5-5 CASSFRTGSYNEQFF TGTGCCAGCAGCTTTAGAACGGGCTCCTACAATGAGCAGTTCTTC
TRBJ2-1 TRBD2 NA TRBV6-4 CASSPQPSSGTYNEQFF TGTGCCAGCAGCCCCCAACCCTCTAGCGGCACCTACAATGAGCAGTTCTTC
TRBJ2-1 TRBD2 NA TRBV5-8 CASSPEGLVLNEQFF TGTGCCAGCAGCCCAGAGGGACTAGTCCTCAATGAGCAGTTCTTC
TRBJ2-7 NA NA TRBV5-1 CASSLAGAGDEQYF TGCGCCAGCAGCTTGGCGGGGGCGGGGGACGAGCAGTACTTC
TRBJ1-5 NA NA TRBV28 CASMRSNQPQHF TGTGCCAGCATGAGGAGCAATCAGCCCCAGCATTTT
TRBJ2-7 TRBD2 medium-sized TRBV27 CASTGLDSYEQYF TGTGCCAGCACCGGACTAGACTCCTACGAGCAGTACTTC
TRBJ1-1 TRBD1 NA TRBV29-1 CSGNRGPGMNTEAFF TGCAGCGGGAACAGGGGACCGGGTATGAACACTGAAGCTTTCTTT
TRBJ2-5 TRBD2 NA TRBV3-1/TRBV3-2 CASSQEPAGEETQYF TGTGCCAGCAGCCAAGAGCCCGCGGGAGAAGAGACCCAGTACTTC
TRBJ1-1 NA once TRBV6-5 CASSWAGGGNTEAFF TGTGCCAGCAGTTGGGCTGGGGGGGGAAACACTGAAGCTTTCTTT
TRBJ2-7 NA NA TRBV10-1 CASSDQGEQYF TGCGCCAGCAGTGACCAGGGCGAGCAGTACTTC
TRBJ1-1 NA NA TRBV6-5 CASSPDRRMNTEAFF TGTGCCAGCAGTCCAGACAGGAGAATGAACACTGAAGCTTTCTTT
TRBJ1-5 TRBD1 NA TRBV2 CASSGTGGNQPQHF TGTGCCAGCAGTGGGACAGGGGGGAATCAGCCCCAGCATTTT
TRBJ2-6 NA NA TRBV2 CASIPGGAGANVLTF TGTGCCAGCATACCAGGAGGGGCCGGGGCCAACGTCCTGACTTTC
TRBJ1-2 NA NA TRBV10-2 CASSEVGANYGYTF TGCGCCAGCAGTGAAGTAGGAGCCAACTATGGCTACACCTTC
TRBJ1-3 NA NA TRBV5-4 CASSSRERGNTIYF TGTGCCAGCAGCTCCAGGGAGAGAGGAAACACCATATATTTT
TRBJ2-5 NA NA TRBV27 CASSLFPGRQETQYF TGTGCCAGCAGTTTATTTCCCGGGCGACAAGAGACCCAGTACTTC
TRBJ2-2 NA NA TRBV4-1 CASSQGSDRYTGELFF TGCGCCAGCAGCCAAGGTAGTGACAGGTACACCGGGGAGCTGTTTTTT
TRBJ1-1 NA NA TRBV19 CASTPPGNTEAFF TGTGCCAGTACCCCACCGGGCAACACTGAAGCTTTCTTT
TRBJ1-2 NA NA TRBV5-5 CASSLGGTNYGYTF TGTGCCAGCAGCTTAGGGGGGACTAACTATGGCTACACCTTC
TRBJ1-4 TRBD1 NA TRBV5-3 CARSRDRGLGNEKLFF TGTGCCAGAAGCCGGGACAGGGGGCTGGGAAATGAAAAACTGTTTTTT
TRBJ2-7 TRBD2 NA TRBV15 CATSRDLAAGAGYEQYF TGTGCCACCAGCAGAGATTTAGCTGCGGGAGCGGGCTACGAGCAGTACTTC
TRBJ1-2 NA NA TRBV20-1 CSVPGPTYHTF TGCAGTGTACCGGGACCCACGTATCACACCTTC
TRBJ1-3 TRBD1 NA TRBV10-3 CAITAGTGGNTIYF TGTGCCATCACCGCCGGGACAGGTGGAAACACCATATATTTT
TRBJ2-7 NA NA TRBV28 CATARAGVAYEQYF TGTGCCACCGCCCGGGCAGGGGTCGCCTACGAGCAGTACTTC
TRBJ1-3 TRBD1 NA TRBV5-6 CASSLQGGFGNTIYF TGTGCCAGCAGCTTGCAAGGGGGCTTTGGAAACACCATATATTTT
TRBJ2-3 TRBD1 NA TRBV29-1 CSADRGADTQYF TGCAGCGCGGACAGGGGTGCGGATACGCAGTATTTT
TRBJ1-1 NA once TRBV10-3 CATEQGGNTEAFF TGTGCCACGGAACAGGGTGGGAACACTGAAGCTTTCTTT
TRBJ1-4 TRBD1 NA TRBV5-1 CASSLAGRGEEKLFF TGCGCCAGCAGCTTGGCCGGCAGGGGGGAAGAAAAACTGTTTTTT
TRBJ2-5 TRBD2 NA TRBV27 CASSSPLAGGREGTQYF TGTGCCAGCAGTTCCCCCCTAGCGGGAGGGCGCGAGGGGACCCAGTACTTC
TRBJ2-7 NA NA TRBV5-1 CASSLGGSKPEQYF TGCGCCAGCAGCTTGGGGGGATCAAAACCCGAGCAGTACTTC
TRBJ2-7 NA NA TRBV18 CASSGGFSNVDEQYF TGTGCCAGCTCAGGGGGTTTTTCCAATGTGGACGAGCAGTACTTC
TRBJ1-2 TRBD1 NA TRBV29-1 CSVIVGGQRNYGYTF TGCAGCGTTATTGTCGGGGGACAGCGTAACTATGGCTACACCTTC
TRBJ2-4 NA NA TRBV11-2 CASSLERNIQYF TGTGCCAGCAGCTTAGAGAGGAACATTCAGTACTTC
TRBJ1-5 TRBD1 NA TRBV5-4 CASSLGTGDQPQHF TGTGCCAGCAGCTTGGGGACAGGAGATCAGCCCCAGCATTTT
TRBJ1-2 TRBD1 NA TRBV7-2 CASSVRTGGAEGYTF TGTGCCAGCAGCGTACGGACAGGGGGCGCCGAGGGCTACACCTTC
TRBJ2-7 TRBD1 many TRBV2 CASRDRYEQYF TGTGCCAGCAGGGACAGGTACGAGCAGTACTTC
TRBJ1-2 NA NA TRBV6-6 CASKSGGLNYGYTF TGTGCCAGTAAGAGCGGCGGTCTTAACTATGGCTACACCTTC
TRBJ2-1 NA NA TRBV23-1 CASSRGNLQTYNEQFF TGCGCCAGCAGTCGGGGGAATCTTCAGACCTACAATGAGCAGTTCTTC
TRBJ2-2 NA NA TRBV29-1 CSVATLSGELFF TGCAGCGTTGCTACGTTATCCGGGGAGCTGTTTTTT
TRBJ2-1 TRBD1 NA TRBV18 CASSQSKQGDEQFF TGTGCCAGCTCACAAAGTAAACAGGGGGATGAGCAGTTCTTC
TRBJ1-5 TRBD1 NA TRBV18 CASSPAGQGNQPQHF TGTGCCAGCTCACCAGCGGGACAGGGGAATCAGCCCCAGCATTTT
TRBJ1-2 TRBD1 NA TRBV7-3 CASSLDRAGGYTF TGTGCCAGCAGCCTGGACAGGGCAGGCGGCTACACCTTC
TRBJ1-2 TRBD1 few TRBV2 CASKPGQSYGYTF TGTGCCAGCAAACCGGGACAGTCCTATGGCTACACCTTC
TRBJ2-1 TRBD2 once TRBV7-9 CASSRLAGGTYNEQFF TGTGCCAGCAGCAGACTAGCGGGAGGGACCTACAATGAGCAGTTCTTC
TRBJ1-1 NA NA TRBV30 CAWSPPRNTEAFF TGTGCCTGGAGTCCGCCGAGGAACACTGAAGCTTTCTTT
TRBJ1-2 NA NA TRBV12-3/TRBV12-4 CASSLSGSLGYTF TGTGCCAGCAGTTTATCAGGGTCTCTCGGCTACACCTTC
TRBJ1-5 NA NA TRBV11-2 CASSLGVGDISNQPQHF TGTGCCAGCAGCCTAGGGGTAGGGGATATTAGCAATCAGCCCCAGCATTTT
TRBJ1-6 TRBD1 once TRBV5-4 CASSLDRGTSPLHF TGTGCCAGCAGCTTGGACAGGGGTACCTCACCCCTCCACTTT
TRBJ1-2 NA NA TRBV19 CASSIRVGYGYTF TGTGCCAGTAGTATTAGAGTTGGCTATGGCTACACCTTC
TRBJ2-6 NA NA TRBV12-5 CASGLVVPGGRAGERANVLTF TGTGCTAGTGGTTTGGTAGTCCCTGGCGGTCGCGCAGGCGAAAGGGCCAACGTCCTGACTTTC
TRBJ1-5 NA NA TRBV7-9 CASAQGGGPQPQHF TGTGCCAGCGCCCAGGGCGGGGGCCCTCAGCCCCAGCATTTT
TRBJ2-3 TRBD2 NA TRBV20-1 CSASLAGRGSDTQYF TGCAGTGCTAGTCTAGCGGGGCGTGGGTCAGATACGCAGTATTTT
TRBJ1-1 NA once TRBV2 CAGSGRAGTEAFF TGTGCCGGTTCTGGCAGGGCGGGCACTGAAGCTTTCTTT
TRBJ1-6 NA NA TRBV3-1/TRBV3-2 CASSPDSTRNSPLHF TGTGCCAGCAGCCCCGACTCTACAAGGAATTCACCCCTCCACTTT